This T cell receptor beta chain was recorded in a study of T cell changes during pregnancy in multiple sclerosis. The germline CDR1 and CDR2 sequences are SQVTM and ANQGSEA. The junction had 4 bases not matched to a gene; V was cut back by 7 bases and J by 5 bases. CDR3 size: 12 residues. Profiling relied on immunoSEQ multiplex PCR, and the TCRdb table lists in-frame clones only, not all of them. The table includes 38,000 or so clones, around 94% detected once. The TCR sequence derives from a female donor with multiple sclerosis, enrolled in a pregnancy study. J is TRBJ2-5 and V is TRBV29-1, with 10 positions matching TRBD1. The specimen was peripheral blood, collected before pregnancy. This CDR3 is CSARTGGETQYF. The DNA for the CDR3 is TGCAGCGCGCGGACAGGGGGGGAGACCCAGTACTTC.